This TCR beta chain was identified in a study of cytomegalovirus exposure and HLA in healthy donors. V lost 5 bases and J lost 1; bases outside the gene matches: 3. The CDR3 runs to 14 residues. Per germline, CDR1 SEHNR and CDR2 FQNEAQ (reference sequence). Points from the study as a whole: Clonal expansion, a later analysis showed, was greater in HLA-associated TCR beta chains than in equally common others. The only immune exposure information that was available was CMV serostatus.

To note about this clone: The antigen is not known.

The PCR was carried out with 60 Vbeta primers and 13 Jbeta primers. Generated by immunoSEQ multiplex PCR, the TCRdb table keeps only in-frame clones and is missing some. The sample includes some 130,000 clones, roughly 88% seen only once; the top ten take 2% to 3%. The origin of this receptor is a man between 50 and 59 years old in good health and CMV-seronegative. The chain carries TRBV7-9 and TRBJ2-3, with 7 bases lining up with TRBD1. What was sequenced was PBMCs. CDR3 nucleotides: TGTGCCAGCAGCCCCGGGACAGGCACAGATACGCAGTATTTT. It translates to CASSPGTGTDTQYF.